The clone carrying this TCR beta chain was counted ten times or more. Diagnosis relied on clinical symptoms, serum thyroxine and TRAb, thyroid ultrasound and orbital computed tomography. Germline V lookup: CDR1 MNHNS, CDR2 SASEGT. The junction had 5 bases not matched to a gene; V was cut back by 6 bases and J by 0 bases. This CDR3 comprises 15 residues. This specimen comes from a study of T cells in Graves' hyperthyroidism and ophthalmopathy. Using RNA transcripts as the source, TCR beta CDR3 regions were amplified. When the TCR CDR3 underwent first-round RT-PCR, the HTBI primer set was used. TCRdb reprocessed the multiplex PCR reads via MiXCR and lists one record per CDR3 protein. Among hundreds of thousands of distinct CDR3 sequences listed, about 16% were seen once.

This chain connects TRBV6-1 to TRBJ1-5; the match to TRBD1 covers 7 bases. The sequenced material came from blood. This TCR derives from an older woman with Graves' ophthalmopathy. Here the CDR3 reads CASRETGFSNQPQHF. In nucleotides, the CDR3 is TGTGCCAGCAGAGAGACAGGGTTTAGCAATCAGCCCCAGCATTTT.